These 3 T cell receptor beta chains were sequenced from one sample in a study of blood T cells in healthy people across ages (dated by TCRdb to about 2015). Libraries were prepared through 5' RACE. The instrument was an Illumina HiSeq 2500. The second PCR ran for roughly 7 to 11 cycles and used a J-beta primer mix along with a sample-barcoded 5' primer. The raw public reads went through TCRdb reprocessing: fastp at Q25, MiXCR clone calling, in-frame beta chains kept. When rows share a CDR3 protein, they turn into one entry using the most common DNA and genes. The sample includes approximately 1.5 million distinct CDR3 sequences, with roughly 30% observed a single time. The ten largest account for over 9% of the sample. Sequencing was performed on blood. The receptors derive from a woman in her twenties or thirties in good health.

This clonotype was found a few times. V gene TRBV4-2 combines with J gene TRBJ2-1; D may be TRBD2 (6 bases). The CDR3 covers 17 residues. V lost 4 bases and J lost 5, with 21 bases in between. CDR1 and CDR2 from the germline V gene are LGHNA and YNFKEQ. For the CDR3, the DNA is TGTGCCAGCAGCCCTCGGGGCGGGGCCTCTGGGGACAATGAGCAGTTCTTC. Its protein is CASSPRGGASGDNEQFF.

This clonotype occurred a few times. V is TRBV15 and J is TRBJ2-5; D is possibly TRBD2 (7 bases). The CDR3 is 16 amino acids. The V end lost 0 bases, the J end lost 5 bases, and 16 bases lay between the germline ends. Germline CDR1 LNHNV, CDR2 YYDKDF (reference sequence). The CDR3 DNA is TGTGCCACCAGCAGAGATCGAGGGGGGGAGAGGGAGACCCAGTACTTC. It codes for CATSRDRGGERETQYF. The full variable domain, completed using reference TRBV15 and TRBJ2-5, is DAMVIQNPRYQVTQFGKPVTLSCSQTLNHNVMYWYQQKSSQAPKLLFHYYDKDFNNEADTPDNFQSRRPNTSFCFLDIRSPGLGDTAMYLCATSRDRGGERETQYFGPGTRLLVL.

As DNA, the CDR3 is TGTGCCAGCAGCCAAGGGTCATTCTATGGCTACACCTTC. This gives the protein CASSQGSFYGYTF. The chain combines TRBV3-1 with TRBJ1-2; no reliable D call. Germline-derived CDR1 and CDR2 are LGHDT and YNNKEL (reference sequence). The CDR3 sequence is 13 residues long. V dropped 1 base and J dropped 4 bases, with 7 bases sitting between them.